This TCR beta chain originates from a study of T cell responses to AZD1222 COVID-19 vaccine. The repertoire was sequenced with immunoSEQ multiplex PCR; TCRdb's copy has only in-frame clones and lacks some. The table includes 80,000 to 90,000 clones, around 90% detected once. Germline-derived CDR1 and CDR2 are MNHEY and SVGAGI. The CDR3 loop spans 12 amino acids. Trimming stripped 6 bases from V and 6 bases from J, with 8 bases between. The sample in question was peripheral blood, obtained on day 0 of AZD1222 vaccination. This TCR was recovered from an adult in good health. J is TRBJ2-2 and V is TRBV6-5; no definite D call. The DNA of the CDR3 is TGTGCCAGCAGGTCTAGAGCCGGGGAGCTGTTTTTT. Amino acid sequence: CASRSRAGELFF.